Below are 28 T cell receptor beta chains sequenced from a single sample in a study of OX40 agonist ivuxolimab in advanced cancers. Data came from immunoSEQ multiplex PCR; TCRdb stores just in-frame clones and leaves some out. The sample gives some 66,000 clones, around 88% of which show up once; over 0.55% is in the top ten. Specimen: CD4+ or CD8+ T cells sorted from blood, collected in a trial of the OX40 agonist ivuxolimab. These receptor sequences come from an adult with an advanced solid tumor such as melanoma, head and neck, liver or kidney cancer.

The V call is TRBV6-1, the J call TRBJ2-6; unclear D gene. The germline gives CDR1 MNHNS, CDR2 SASEGT. The length of the CDR3 is 13 residues. V lost 7 bases and J lost 2, with 6 bases in between. As DNA, the CDR3 is TGTGCCAGCATTTTGACTGGGGCCAACGTCCTGACTTTC. Protein sequence: CASILTGANVLTF.

The CDR3 DNA is TGTGCCAGCAGTGTGGGCACGAGCTCCTATAATTCACCCCTCCACTTT. Translating gives CASSVGTSSYNSPLHF. V and J are TRBV6-1 and TRBJ1-6; D unresolved. CDR3 length: 16 amino acids. Trimming removed 4 bases from V and 0 bases from J, with 10 bases in between. Germline V lookup: CDR1 MNHNS, CDR2 SASEGT.

The J gene is TRBJ2-7, the V gene TRBV6-6; unclear D gene. The CDR3 runs 13 residues. CDR1 and CDR2 from the germline V gene are MNHNY and SVGAGI (reference sequence). Trimming left V 2 bases short and J 2 bases short, with 7 bases between. CDR3 sequence (DNA): TGTGCCAGCAGTTACGGAGAGGCCTACGAGCAGTACTTC. It translates to CASSYGEAYEQYF.

This chain joins TRBV2 and TRBJ2-3, with TRBD2 identical over 8 bases. With V trimmed by 10 bases and J by 4 bases, 10 bases remained unmatched. Germline CDR1 SNHLY, CDR2 FYNNEI. This CDR3 contains 14 residues. In DNA, the CDR3 is TGTGCCACCAGGCGCGGGGGGACTTCAGATACGCAGTATTTT. Translated, it gives CATRRGGTSDTQYF.

This rearrangement joins TRBV6-1 to TRBJ2-7; no firm D call. V lost 5 bases to trimming and J lost 4 bases, with 3 bases between them. Germline V CDR1 and CDR2: MNHNS, SASEGT. This CDR3 has 10 amino acids. In DNA form, the CDR3 reads TGTGCCAGCAGTTTATACGAGCAGTACTTC. It codes for CASSLYEQYF.

The J gene is TRBJ2-7, the V gene TRBV10-1, with D tentatively TRBD1 (6 bases). V gave up 7 bases and J gave up 2 bases, with 9 bases separating them. Germline lookup yields CDR1 WNHNN and CDR2 SYGVQD (reference sequence). This CDR3 has 12 residues. CDR3 bases: TGCGCCAGCACCGACAGGACCTACGAGCAGTACTTC. Residues: CASTDRTYEQYF.

The chain is built from TRBV1 and TRBJ1-3; the table's D call, TRBD1, was not checked against the DNA. TRBV1 is a documented pseudogene. The CDR3 runs to 16 residues. CDR3 sequence: CTSSQGQGSTGNTIYF. In DNA, the CDR3 is TGCACCAGCAGCCAAGGACAGGGCAGCACTGGAAACACCATATATTTT.

The rearrangement joins TRBV4-1 to TRBJ1-2; D unresolved. This CDR3 has 15 amino acids. Trimming stripped 4 bases from V and 3 bases from J, with 15 bases between. Per the germline V gene, CDR1 is MGHRA and CDR2 is YSYEKL. CDR3 sequence reads: CASSPIGKGDYGYTF. The CDR3 DNA sequence: TGCGCCAGCAGCCCAATTGGAAAGGGTGACTATGGCTACACCTTC.

V and J are TRBV27 and TRBJ1-2, with 8 bases matching TRBD1. CDR1 and CDR2 from the germline V gene are MNHEY and SMNVEV (reference sequence). The CDR3 has 14 amino acids. Losses at the gene ends were 5 bases for V and 8 bases for J; bases not matched to a gene: 10. For the CDR3, the DNA is TGTGCCAGCAGTCCAGCAGACAGGGGAGTAGGCTACACCTTC. This encodes CASSPADRGVGYTF.

The chain links TRBV7-8 to TRBJ1-2; maybe TRBD1 (6 bases). Germline V lookup: CDR1 SGHVS, CDR2 FQNEAQ. CDR3 length: 15 residues. V lost 1 base and J 4 bases, leaving 13 bases between the germline ends. Here the CDR3 reads CASSLGSGEVYGYTF. The CDR3 DNA is TGTGCCAGCAGCTTAGGGTCAGGGGAGGTCTATGGCTACACCTTC.

There are a few counts of this clone. The V call is TRBV5-1, the J call TRBJ1-6, with 8 bases fitting TRBD1. Trimming removed 3 bases from V and 9 bases from J; junction bases left unmatched: 8. CDR3 length equals 15 residues. CDR1 SGHRS and CDR2 YFSETQ come from the germline V gene. CDR3 sequence (DNA): TGCGCCAGCAGCTCTGATCCGACAGGGGCTTCACCCCTCCACTTT. Protein sequence: CASSSDPTGASPLHF.

This rearrangement joins TRBV28 to TRBJ2-1, with D maybe TRBD1 (6 bases). The CDR3 length is 14 residues. With 8 bases removed from V and 4 bases from J, the gap between germline ends came to 15 bases. The germline gives CDR1 MDHEN, CDR2 SYDVKM. CDR3 sequence: CASGADRPYNEQFF. The CDR3 DNA is TGTGCCAGCGGAGCGGACAGACCATACAATGAGCAGTTCTTC. Supplemented by reference TRBV28 and TRBJ2-1, the full variable domain reads DVKVTQSSRYLVKRTGEKVFLECVQDMDHENMFWYRQDPGLGLRLIYFSYDVKMKEKGDIPEGYSVSREKKERFSLILESASTNQTSMYLCASGADRPYNEQFFGPGTRLTVL.

This clone was seen a handful of times. V usage is TRBV9 and J usage is TRBJ1-1; no clear D gene. CDR3 length equals 14 residues. The V gene's germline CDR1 is SGDLS and CDR2 YYNGEE. V lost 3 bases to trimming and J lost 2 bases, with 11 bases between them. CDR3 amino acids: CASSDRDGNTEAFF. CDR3 sequence (DNA): TGTGCCAGCAGCGATCGAGACGGTAACACTGAAGCTTTCTTT.

This chain joins TRBV19 and TRBJ1-5; D possibly corresponds to TRBD1 (6 bases). The length of the CDR3 is 14 residues. The V and J ends lost 6 bases and 7 bases respectively, with 16 bases between them. Germline lookup yields CDR1 LNHDA and CDR2 SQIVND (reference sequence). The CDR3 region is CASRSGGLEQPQHF. Here the CDR3 DNA reads TGTGCCAGTAGGTCCGGGGGGCTGGAGCAGCCCCAGCATTTT. Full variable domain (rest looked up from reference TRBV19 and TRBJ1-5): DGGITQSPKYLFRKEGQNVTLSCEQNLNHDAMYWYRQDPGQGLRLIYYSQIVNDFQKGDIAEGYSVSREKKESFPLTVTSAQKNPTAFYLCASRSGGLEQPQHFGDGTRLSIL.

The CDR3 region has the DNA TGTGCCAGAAGCCTGGCCCGGACTAGCTGTTGGGATGAGCAGTTCTTC. It translates to CARSLARTSCWDEQFF. This chain uses TRBV5-3 with TRBJ2-1, with 8 bases that match TRBD2. TRBV5-3 counts as an open reading frame of uncertain function. Germline trimming cut 4 bases from V and 8 bases from J; bases unmatched to any gene: 14. This CDR3 is built from 16 residues.

The V and J genes are TRBV4-1 and TRBJ2-7, with 7 bases lining up with TRBD1. Germline values: CDR1 MGHRA, CDR2 YSYEKL. This CDR3 has 15 residues. The junction had 7 bases not matched to a gene; V was cut back by 3 bases and J by 2 bases. The CDR3 sequence is CASSHPGQLTYEQYF. In DNA, the CDR3 is TGCGCCAGCAGCCACCCGGGACAGCTTACCTACGAGCAGTACTTC.

The chain has TRBV13 and TRBJ2-1; TRBD2 might be the D (6 bases). The CDR3 consists of 15 residues. Per germline, CDR1 PRHDT and CDR2 FYEKMQ (reference sequence). V lost 3 bases and J lost 5, with 14 bases in between. The CDR3 is CASSLDLGGNNEQFF. In DNA, the CDR3 is TGTGCCAGCAGCTTGGACTTGGGGGGAAACAATGAGCAGTTCTTC.

The chain links TRBV6-5 to TRBJ2-2; D uncertain. The CDR3 has 15 amino acids. Trimming took 1 base from V and 0 from J, leaving 6 bases between them. Germline assignment: CDR1 MNHEY and CDR2 SVGAGI. CDR3 sequence (DNA): TGTGCCAGCAGTTACTACGTACCGAACACCGGGGAGCTGTTTTTT. Protein sequence: CASSYYVPNTGELFF.

This clone was found once. The chain uses TRBV11-2 and TRBJ2-2; D not certain. V lost 2 bases and J lost 7, with 8 bases in between. This CDR3 region has 13 residues. Germline-derived CDR1 and CDR2 are SGHAT and FQNNGV. In nucleotides, the CDR3 is TGTGCCAGCAGCTTACAACAAAGCGGGGAGCTGTTTTTT. It codes for CASSLQQSGELFF.

The chain has TRBV18 and TRBJ2-5, with TRBD2 matching over 11 bases. The assigned J gene may be wrong: the sequence end matches TRBJ2-7 better. The CDR3 has 16 amino acids. In germline, CDR1 is KGHSH, CDR2 LQKENI. The CDR3, as DNA: TGTGCCAGCTCACCACCGGGACTAGCGGAATCCTACGAGCAGTACTTC. Its protein product is CASSPPGLAESYEQYF.

As DNA, the CDR3 is TGTGCCAGCAGCGAGGGACTAGCGGAAGAGACCCAGTACTTC. Residues: CASSEGLAEETQYF. J is TRBJ2-5 and V is TRBV5-8; TRBD2 matches at 11 bases. V lost 4 bases and J lost 3; bases outside the gene matches: 2. Germline assignment: CDR1 SGHTS and CDR2 YDEGEE. The CDR3 is 14 amino acids.

V usage is TRBV6-5 and J usage is TRBJ2-5; the match to TRBD1 covers 8 bases. CDR3 length: 13 amino acids. Trimming removed 8 bases from V and 5 bases from J; junction bases left unmatched: 7. Germline values: CDR1 MNHEY, CDR2 SVGAGI. CDR3 protein: CASRQGIGETQYF. CDR3 nucleotides: TGTGCCAGCCGACAGGGGATTGGGGAGACCCAGTACTTC.

V and J are TRBV5-1 and TRBJ2-5; no clear D gene. The V end was cut by 2 bases, the J end by 3 bases, with 5 bases between. CDR3 size: 12 residues. From germline, CDR1 is SGHRS and CDR2 YFSETQ. CDR3 loop: CASSFEKETQYF. DNA of the CDR3: TGCGCCAGCAGCTTCGAGAAAGAGACCCAGTACTTC. Full variable domain (rest looked up from reference TRBV5-1 and TRBJ2-5): KAGVTQTPRYLIKTRGQQVTLSCSPISGHRSVSWYQQTPGQGLQFLFEYFSETQRNKGNFPGRFSGRQFSNSRSEMNVSTLELGDSALYLCASSFEKETQYFGPGTRLLVL.

J is TRBJ1-2 and V is TRBV2; TRBD1 matches at 7 bases. Germline trimming cut 6 bases from V and 7 bases from J; bases unmatched to any gene: 11. Germline V gene sequence: CDR1 SNHLY, CDR2 FYNNEI. The CDR3 loop spans 14 amino acids. CDR3 nucleotides: TGTGCCAGCAGCCCCTTGGGACAGACCGGTGGCTACACCTTC. This translates into CASSPLGQTGGYTF.

This clone appeared a single time. The J gene is TRBJ1-6, the V gene TRBV20-1; D is ambiguous. The CDR3 has 11 amino acids. V lost 2 bases, J lost 10 bases, and 6 bases lay in between. Germline V gene data show CDR1 as DFQATT and CDR2 as SNEGSKA (reference sequence). The CDR3 reads CSARTQSPLHF. The CDR3 nucleotides are TGCAGTGCTAGAACACAATCACCCCTCCACTTT.

V is TRBV6-4 and J is TRBJ1-2; D call uncertain. Germline lookup yields CDR1 MRHNA and CDR2 SNTAGT. V gave up 5 bases and J gave up 8 bases, with 12 bases separating them. The CDR3 contains 12 residues. The CDR3 protein is CASSSAGRGYTF. Written as DNA, the CDR3 is TGTGCCAGCAGTTCTGCAGGCCGCGGCTACACCTTC.

V and J are TRBV28 and TRBJ2-7, with D uncertain. V was trimmed by 8 bases and J by 5 bases, leaving 16 bases between them. The CDR3 covers 13 residues. From germline, CDR1 is MDHEN and CDR2 SYDVKM. The CDR3 here is CASGMVGWDEQYF. DNA of the CDR3: TGTGCCAGCGGTATGGTCGGGTGGGACGAGCAGTACTTC.

The genes are TRBV5-1 and TRBJ1-1; 7 positions agree with TRBD1. The CDR3 runs to 14 residues. Germline trimming cut 2 bases from V and 1 base from J; bases unmatched to any gene: 2. The germline V gene has CDR1 SGHRS and CDR2 YFSETQ. CDR3 nucleotide sequence: TGCGCCAGCAGCTTACAGGGGACGAACACTGAAGCTTTCTTT. Protein: CASSLQGTNTEAFF.